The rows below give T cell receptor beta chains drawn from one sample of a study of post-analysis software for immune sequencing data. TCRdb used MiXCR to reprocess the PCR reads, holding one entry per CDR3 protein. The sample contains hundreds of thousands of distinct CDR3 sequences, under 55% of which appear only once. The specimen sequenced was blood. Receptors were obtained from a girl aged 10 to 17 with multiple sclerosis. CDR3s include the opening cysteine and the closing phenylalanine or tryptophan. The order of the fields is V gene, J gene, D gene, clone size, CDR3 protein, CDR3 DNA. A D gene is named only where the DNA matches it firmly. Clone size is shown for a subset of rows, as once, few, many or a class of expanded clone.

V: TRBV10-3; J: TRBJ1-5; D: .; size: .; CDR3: CAISEGSGDQPQHF; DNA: TGTGCCATCAGTGAGGGCAGTGGGGATCAGCCCCAGCATTTT
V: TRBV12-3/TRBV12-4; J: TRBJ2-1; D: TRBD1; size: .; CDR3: CASSLRGREYNEQFF; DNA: TGTGCCAGCAGTTTAAGGGGGCGCGAGTACAATGAGCAGTTCTTC
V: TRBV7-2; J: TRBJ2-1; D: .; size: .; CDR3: CASSPNDSDNEQFF; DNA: TGTGCCAGCAGCCCCAATGACTCCGACAATGAGCAGTTCTTC
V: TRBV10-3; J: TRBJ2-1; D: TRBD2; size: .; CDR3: CAISSGTPNEQFF; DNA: TGTGCCATTTCTAGCGGGACCCCCAATGAGCAGTTCTTC
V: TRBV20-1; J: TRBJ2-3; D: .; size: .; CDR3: CSASPTDTQYF; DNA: TGCAGTGCTAGCCCGACAGATACGCAGTATTTT
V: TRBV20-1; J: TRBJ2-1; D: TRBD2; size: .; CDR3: CSARVGTSASYNEQFF; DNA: TGCAGTGCTAGAGTGGGGACTAGCGCTTCCTACAATGAGCAGTTCTTC
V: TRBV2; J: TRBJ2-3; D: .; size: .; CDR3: CASSPTGYSTDTQYF; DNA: TGTGCCAGCAGCCCCACAGGGTATAGCACAGATACGCAGTATTTT
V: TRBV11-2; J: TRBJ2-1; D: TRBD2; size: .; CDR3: CASSYYGRAYNEQFF; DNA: TGTGCCAGCAGCTACTACGGGAGGGCGTACAATGAGCAGTTCTTC
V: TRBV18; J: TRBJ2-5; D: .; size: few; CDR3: CASSPPDRSEKTQYF; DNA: TGCGCCAGCTCACCACCGGATAGGTCCGAGAAGACCCAGTACTTC
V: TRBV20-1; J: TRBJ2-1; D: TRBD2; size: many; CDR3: CSPGTSANNEQFF; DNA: TGCAGTCCCGGGACTAGCGCGAACAATGAGCAGTTCTTC
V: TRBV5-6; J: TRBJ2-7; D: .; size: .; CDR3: CASSLDRLVGQYF; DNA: TGTGCCAGCAGCTTGGACCGGCTCGTCGGGCAGTACTTC
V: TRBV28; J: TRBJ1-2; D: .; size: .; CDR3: CASSFPEVGGYGYTF; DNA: TGTGCCAGCAGTTTTCCAGAGGTGGGAGGCTATGGCTACACCTTC
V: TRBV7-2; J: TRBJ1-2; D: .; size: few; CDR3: CASSLPGLANYGYTF; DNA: TGTGCCAGCAGCCTCCCCGGGTTAGCTAACTATGGCTACACCTTC
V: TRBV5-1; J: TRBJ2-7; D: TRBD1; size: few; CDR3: CASSTQGQGYEQYF; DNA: TGCGCCAGCAGCACCCAGGGACAGGGGTACGAGCAGTACTTC
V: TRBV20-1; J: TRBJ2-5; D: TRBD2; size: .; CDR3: CSARDPGLALRNYEQHF; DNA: TGCAGTGCTAGAGATCCCGGACTAGCATTGCGAAACTACGAGCAGCACTTC
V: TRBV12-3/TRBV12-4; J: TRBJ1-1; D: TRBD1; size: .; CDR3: CASSHETGVTEAFF; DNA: TGTGCCAGCAGTCATGAGACAGGGGTGACTGAAGCTTTCTTT
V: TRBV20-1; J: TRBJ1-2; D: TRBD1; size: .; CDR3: CSASPGQGYNYGYTF; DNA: TGCAGTGCTTCACCGGGACAGGGATATAACTATGGCTACACCTTC
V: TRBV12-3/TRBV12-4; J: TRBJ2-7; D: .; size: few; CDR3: CASTLGPTRSYEQYF; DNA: TGTGCCAGCACCCTAGGACCTACCCGCTCCTACGAGCAGTACTTC
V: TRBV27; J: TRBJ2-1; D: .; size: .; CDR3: CASSGRSVFLYNEQFF; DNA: TGTGCCAGCAGTGGGAGGAGCGTGTTCCTTTACAATGAGCAGTTCTTC
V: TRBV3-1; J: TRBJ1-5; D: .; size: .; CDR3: CASSQDGDSNQPQHF; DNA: TGTGCCAGCAGCCAAGATGGGGACAGCAATCAGCCCCAGCATTTT
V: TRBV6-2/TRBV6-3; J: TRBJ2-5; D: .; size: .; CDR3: CALGQSLQETQYF; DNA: TGTGCCTTAGGACAGAGCCTCCAAGAGACCCAGTACTTC
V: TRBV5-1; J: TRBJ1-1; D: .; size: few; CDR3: CASKDGGLGTEAFF; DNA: TGCGCCAGCAAGGATGGGGGGCTGGGCACTGAAGCTTTCTTT
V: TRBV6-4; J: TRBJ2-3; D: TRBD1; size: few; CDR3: CASSDSTGGDTQYF; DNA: TGTGCCAGCAGTGACTCGACAGGGGGGGATACGCAGTATTTT
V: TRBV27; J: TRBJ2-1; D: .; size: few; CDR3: CASRPGLSYNEQFF; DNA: TGTGCCAGCCGACCGGGACTTAGTTACAATGAGCAGTTCTTC
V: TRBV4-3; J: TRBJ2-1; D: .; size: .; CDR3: CASSPILAGSYNEQFF; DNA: TGCGCCAGCAGCCCGATACTAGCAGGCTCCTACAATGAGCAGTTCTTC
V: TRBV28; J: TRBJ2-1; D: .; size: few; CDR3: CASSSRTEQFF; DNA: TGTGCCAGCTCATCGCGAACCGAGCAGTTCTTC
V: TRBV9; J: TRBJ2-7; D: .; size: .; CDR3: CASSVDGSGEQYF; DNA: TGTGCCAGCAGCGTAGACGGGAGTGGCGAGCAGTACTTC
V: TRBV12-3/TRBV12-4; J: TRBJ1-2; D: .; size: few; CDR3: CASSFVLRRDGYTF; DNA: TGTGCCAGCAGTTTTGTTCTCCGTAGGGATGGCTACACCTTC
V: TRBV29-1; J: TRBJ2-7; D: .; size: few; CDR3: CSVRLDLDKQYF; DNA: TGCAGCGTTCGACTTGACCTGGACAAGCAGTACTTC
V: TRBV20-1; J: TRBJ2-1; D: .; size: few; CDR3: CSASDSQFSVLQWGQFF; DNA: TGCAGTGCTAGTGACTCACAATTCAGCGTCCTCCAATGGGGGCAGTTCTTC
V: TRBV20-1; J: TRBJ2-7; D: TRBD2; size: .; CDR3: CSASGASGSHEQYF; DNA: TGCAGTGCCAGCGGGGCTAGCGGGAGCCACGAGCAGTACTTC
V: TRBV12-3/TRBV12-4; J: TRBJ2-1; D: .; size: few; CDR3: CASSDRSRYQFF; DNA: TGTGCCAGCAGTGACCGCTCGAGGTACCAGTTCTTC
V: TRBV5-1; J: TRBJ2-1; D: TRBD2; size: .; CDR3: CASKGLAGDQEQFF; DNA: TGCGCCAGCAAGGGTCTAGCGGGAGATCAGGAGCAGTTCTTC
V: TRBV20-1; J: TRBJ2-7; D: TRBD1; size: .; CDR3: CTTNTGQATYEQYF; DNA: TGCACAACAAACACGGGACAGGCGACCTACGAGCAGTACTTC
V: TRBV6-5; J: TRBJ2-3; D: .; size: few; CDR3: CASSYRGHSTDTQYF; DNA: TGTGCCAGCAGTTATAGAGGACATAGCACAGATACGCAGTATTTT
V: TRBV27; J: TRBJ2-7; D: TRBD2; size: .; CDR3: CASSLEGGEQYGQYF; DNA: TGTGCCAGCAGTTTAGAGGGAGGGGAACAGTACGGGCAGTACTTC
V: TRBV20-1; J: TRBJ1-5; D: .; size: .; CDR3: CSVKRSSSDQPQHF; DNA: TGCAGTGTAAAGAGATCCTCATCCGATCAGCCCCAGCATTTT
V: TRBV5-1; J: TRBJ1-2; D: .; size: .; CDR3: CASSLERETGRGYTF; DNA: TGCGCCAGCAGCTTGGAGAGGGAGACGGGTCGTGGCTACACCTTC
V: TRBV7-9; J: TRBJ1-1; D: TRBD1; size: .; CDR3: CASSRGQGSPNTEAFF; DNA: TGTGCCAGCAGCAGGGGACAGGGGAGCCCGAACACTGAAGCTTTCTTT
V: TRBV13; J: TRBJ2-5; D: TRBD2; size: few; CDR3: CASSLGTSGSGETQYF; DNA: TGTGCCAGCAGCTTAGGGACTAGCGGGAGTGGAGAGACCCAGTACTTC
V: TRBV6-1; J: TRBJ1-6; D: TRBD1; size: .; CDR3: CASSKVQDRVANSPLHF; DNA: TGTGCCAGCAGTAAGGTCCAGGACAGGGTGGCTAATTCACCCCTCCACTTT
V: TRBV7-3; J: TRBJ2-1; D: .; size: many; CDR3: CASSLFPSYNEQFF; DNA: TGTGCCAGCAGCTTATTTCCCAGTTACAATGAGCAGTTCTTC
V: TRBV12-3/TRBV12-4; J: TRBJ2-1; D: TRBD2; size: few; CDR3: CASSLRAGGEFF; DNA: TGTGCCAGCAGCCTACGAGCGGGAGGTGAGTTCTTC
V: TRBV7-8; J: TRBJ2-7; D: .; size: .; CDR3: CASSLAQRDPQYF; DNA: TGTGCCAGCAGCTTAGCGCAACGGGACCCTCAGTACTTC
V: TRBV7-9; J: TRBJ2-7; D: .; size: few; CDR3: CASSNPPAYEQYF; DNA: TGTGCCAGCAGCAACCCCCCGGCCTACGAGCAGTACTTC
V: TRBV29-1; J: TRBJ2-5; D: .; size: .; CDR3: CSVARDAGYGMAQYF; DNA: TGCAGCGTTGCCCGGGACGCAGGTTATGGTATGGCCCAGTACTTC
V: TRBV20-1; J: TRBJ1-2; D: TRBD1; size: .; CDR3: CSALEGQYGYTF; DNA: TGCAGTGCTCTTGAGGGACAGTATGGCTACACCTTC
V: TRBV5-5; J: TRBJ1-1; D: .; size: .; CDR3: CASSVGQILNTEAFF; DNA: TGTGCCAGCAGCGTAGGACAGATTTTGAACACTGAAGCTTTCTTT
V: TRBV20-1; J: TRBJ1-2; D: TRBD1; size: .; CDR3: CSAEGQLYGYTF; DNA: TGCAGTGCGGAGGGACAGCTCTATGGCTACACCTTC
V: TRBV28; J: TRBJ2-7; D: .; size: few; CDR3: CASSLSLPRYEQYF; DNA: TGTGCCAGCAGCTTAAGCCTTCCTCGCTACGAGCAGTACTTC
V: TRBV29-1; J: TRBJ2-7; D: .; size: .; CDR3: CSVVLVGPRSGNEQYF; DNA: TGCAGCGTTGTACTGGTGGGCCCGAGGTCGGGCAACGAGCAGTACTTC
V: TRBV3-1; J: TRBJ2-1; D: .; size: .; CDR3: CASSQASNEQFF; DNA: TGTGCCAGCAGCCAAGCTAGCAATGAGCAGTTCTTC
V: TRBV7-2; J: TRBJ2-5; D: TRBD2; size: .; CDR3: CASSQGMREGRQETQYF; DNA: TGTGCCAGCAGCCAAGGGATGCGGGAGGGCCGACAAGAGACCCAGTACTTC